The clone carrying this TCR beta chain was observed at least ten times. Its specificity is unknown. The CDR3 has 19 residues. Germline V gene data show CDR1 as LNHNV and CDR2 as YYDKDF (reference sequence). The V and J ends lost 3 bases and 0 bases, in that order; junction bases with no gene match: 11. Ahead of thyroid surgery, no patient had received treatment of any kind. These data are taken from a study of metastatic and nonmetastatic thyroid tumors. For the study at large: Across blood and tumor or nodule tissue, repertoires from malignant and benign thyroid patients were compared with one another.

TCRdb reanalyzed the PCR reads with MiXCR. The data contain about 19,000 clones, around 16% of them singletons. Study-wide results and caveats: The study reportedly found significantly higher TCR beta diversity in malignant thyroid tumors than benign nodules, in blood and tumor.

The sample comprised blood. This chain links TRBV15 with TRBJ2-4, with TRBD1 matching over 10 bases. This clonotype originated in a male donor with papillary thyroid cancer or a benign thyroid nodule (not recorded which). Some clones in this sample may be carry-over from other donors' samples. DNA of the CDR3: TGTGCCACCAGCAGTCGGACAGGGGGACGAAGCTTAGCCAAAAACATTCAGTACTTC. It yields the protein CATSSRTGGRSLAKNIQYF.